This is a list of T cell receptor beta chains from one sample in a study of blood T cell repertoires in COVID-19. This table comes from immunoSEQ multiplex PCR, and its TCRdb copy is limited to in-frame clones, with some not included. The repertoire holds fewer than 250,000 clones, with 70% to 90% as singletons. Sequencing was done on a sample of peripheral blood. All receptors come from a man between 25 and 39 years old with COVID-19, enrolled during active disease. CDR3s include the opening cysteine and the closing phenylalanine or tryptophan. A D gene is named only where the DNA matches it firmly. Only part of the rows carry a size: once, few, many, or a class if the clone is expanded.

D: TRBD1
J: TRBJ1-1
V: TRBV7-9
size: .
CDR3: CASSLGTGSTEAFF
DNA: TGTGCCAGCAGCCTCGGGACAGGGAGCACTGAAGCTTTCTTT

D: .
J: TRBJ2-7
V: TRBV7-9
size: .
CDR3: CASSLEHRPSYEQYF
DNA: TGTGCCAGCAGCTTAGAGCACAGGCCTTCCTACGAGCAGTACTTC

D: .
J: TRBJ1-2
V: TRBV24-1
size: .
CDR3: CATSDPEGGNYGYTF
DNA: TGTGCCACCAGTGACCCGGAAGGCGGGAACTATGGCTACACCTTC

D: TRBD1
J: TRBJ1-1
V: TRBV19
size: .
CDR3: CATRQGLNTEAFF
DNA: TGTGCCACCCGACAGGGGCTGAACACTGAAGCTTTCTTT

D: .
J: TRBJ1-2
V: TRBV30
size: .
CDR3: CAWSVKGVSNYGYTF
DNA: TGTGCCTGGAGTGTTAAGGGGGTCTCTAACTATGGCTACACCTTC

D: .
J: TRBJ1-2
V: TRBV18
size: .
CDR3: CASSPPNQAVYGYTF
DNA: TGTGCCAGCTCACCACCGAATCAAGCTGTCTATGGCTACACCTTC

D: .
J: TRBJ2-1
V: TRBV6-4
size: .
CDR3: CASSDGDSNEQFF
DNA: TGTGCCAGCAGTGATGGGGACTCCAATGAGCAGTTCTTC

D: .
J: TRBJ2-7
V: TRBV7-9
size: .
CDR3: CASSLVGGSHEQYF
DNA: TGTGCCAGCAGCTTAGTAGGGGGTTCCCACGAGCAGTACTTC

D: TRBD1
J: TRBJ2-7
V: TRBV24-1
size: once
CDR3: CATSDATGTGRSAYEQYF
DNA: TGTGCCACCAGTGATGCCACCGGGACAGGGCGGTCAGCCTACGAGCAGTACTTC

D: .
J: TRBJ1-1
V: TRBV3-1/TRBV3-2
size: .
CDR3: CASSQGRDSKMNTEAFF
DNA: TGTGCCAGCAGCCAGGGCCGAGACAGTAAGATGAACACTGAAGCTTTCTTT

D: TRBD1
J: TRBJ2-7
V: TRBV9
size: .
CDR3: CASSVGLGQGFSYEQYF
DNA: TGTGCCAGCAGCGTTGGCCTCGGACAGGGATTCTCCTACGAGCAGTACTTC

D: .
J: TRBJ1-3
V: TRBV19
size: once
CDR3: CASSIDRGTGNTIYF
DNA: TGTGCCAGTAGTATCGACCGGGGAACTGGAAACACCATATATTTT

D: .
J: TRBJ1-2
V: TRBV10-3
size: .
CDR3: CALNPGRADYGYTF
DNA: TGTGCCCTGAACCCTGGGAGGGCGGACTATGGCTACACCTTC

D: .
J: TRBJ2-7
V: TRBV4-3
size: .
CDR3: CASSQVTSSYEQYF
DNA: TGCGCCAGCAGCCAAGTGACTAGCTCCTACGAGCAGTACTTC

D: TRBD1
J: TRBJ1-5
V: TRBV5-4
size: .
CDR3: CASSLGGGQPQHF
DNA: TGTGCCAGCAGCTTAGGGGGCGGTCAGCCCCAGCATTTT

D: .
J: TRBJ1-1
V: TRBV29-1
size: .
CDR3: CSGHRVNTEAFF
DNA: TGCAGCGGACACAGGGTAAACACTGAAGCTTTCTTT

D: .
J: TRBJ1-3
V: TRBV30
size: .
CDR3: CAWSQGWGVSLSGNTIYF
DNA: TGTGCCTGGAGCCAGGGCTGGGGCGTCTCCCTCTCTGGAAACACCATATATTTT

D: TRBD1
J: TRBJ1-2
V: TRBV7-2
size: .
CDR3: CASSPHWGQGLGGYTF
DNA: TGTGCCAGCAGCCCTCATTGGGGACAGGGGTTAGGAGGCTACACCTTC

D: TRBD1
J: TRBJ2-5
V: TRBV7-2
size: .
CDR3: CASRPSRGRIRGQETQYF
DNA: TGTGCCAGCAGACCAAGCAGGGGGCGGATAAGGGGTCAAGAGACCCAGTACTTC

D: .
J: TRBJ1-4
V: TRBV7-7
size: .
CDR3: CASSLDARGEKLFF
DNA: TGTGCCAGCAGCTTAGACGCAAGAGGGGAAAAACTGTTTTTT

D: TRBD1
J: TRBJ1-5
V: TRBV2
size: few
CDR3: CASSENRGAQPQHF
DNA: TGTGCCAGCAGTGAAAACAGGGGCGCCCAGCCCCAGCATTTT

D: .
J: TRBJ2-3
V: TRBV19
size: .
CDR3: CASSPGSILRTDTQYF
DNA: TGTGCCAGTAGCCCGGGTTCGATTCTCCGGACAGATACGCAGTATTTT

D: TRBD1
J: TRBJ1-2
V: TRBV7-8
size: .
CDR3: CASSLGAGTVGGRGYGYTF
DNA: TGTGCCAGCAGCTTAGGGGCGGGGACAGTCGGCGGCCGCGGTTATGGCTACACCTTC

D: .
J: TRBJ1-1
V: TRBV11-2
size: .
CDR3: CASSAKPGYDTEAFF
DNA: TGTGCCAGCAGCGCGAAACCCGGTTATGATACTGAAGCTTTCTTT

D: .
J: TRBJ1-6
V: TRBV4-1
size: .
CDR3: CASSQDNRDISPLHF
DNA: TGCGCCAGCAGCCAAGACAACAGGGATATTTCACCCCTCCACTTT

D: TRBD1
J: TRBJ1-1
V: TRBV10-3
size: .
CDR3: CAIRAGTGDSTEAFF
DNA: TGTGCCATCAGAGCCGGGACAGGGGATAGCACTGAAGCTTTCTTT

D: .
J: TRBJ1-2
V: TRBV12-3/TRBV12-4
size: .
CDR3: CASSLTDGYTF
DNA: TGTGCCAGCAGTTTAACGGATGGCTACACCTTC

D: TRBD1
J: TRBJ2-7
V: TRBV7-3
size: .
CDR3: CASSSDRDRGIQQYF
DNA: TGTGCCAGCAGCTCCGACCGGGACAGGGGGATTCAGCAGTACTTC

D: .
J: TRBJ2-7
V: TRBV11-3
size: .
CDR3: CASSPQGSGEQYF
DNA: TGTGCCAGCAGCCCTCAGGGATCCGGCGAGCAGTACTTC

D: .
J: TRBJ1-5
V: TRBV4-3
size: once
CDR3: CASSFRPDSPFNQPQHF
DNA: TGCGCCAGCAGCTTTCGACCGGACAGCCCATTCAATCAGCCCCAGCATTTT

D: .
J: TRBJ1-4
V: TRBV15
size: .
CDR3: CATSRDRRNEKLFF
DNA: TGTGCCACCAGCAGAGATAGGAGGAATGAAAAACTGTTTTTT

D: .
J: TRBJ1-5
V: TRBV23-1
size: .
CDR3: CASSPLRGGTLLQPQHF
DNA: TGCGCCAGCAGTCCCCTCCGGGGGGGAACCTTGCTTCAGCCCCAGCATTTT

D: TRBD1
J: TRBJ2-1
V: TRBV7-3
size: .
CDR3: CASSIRTGDLNNEQFF
DNA: TGTGCCAGCAGCATTCGGACAGGGGACCTAAACAATGAGCAGTTCTTC

D: .
J: TRBJ1-2
V: TRBV29-1
size: .
CDR3: CSVGQNYGYTF
DNA: TGCAGCGTAGGACAGAACTATGGCTACACCTTC

D: TRBD1
J: TRBJ1-2
V: TRBV9
size: .
CDR3: CASSAKQGAYGYTF
DNA: TGTGCCAGCAGCGCGAAACAGGGGGCTTATGGCTACACCTTC

D: TRBD1
J: TRBJ2-7
V: TRBV28
size: .
CDR3: CASSFSGVGDRAYEQYF
DNA: TGTGCCAGCAGTTTTTCAGGGGTTGGGGACAGGGCTTACGAGCAGTACTTC

D: TRBD2
J: TRBJ2-5
V: TRBV28
size: .
CDR3: CASSPLPAAGTQETQYF
DNA: TGTGCCAGCAGTCCCCTCCCCGCAGCGGGAACCCAAGAGACCCAGTACTTC

D: TRBD1
J: TRBJ2-7
V: TRBV7-2
size: .
CDR3: CASSLAGQGVYEQYF
DNA: TGTGCCAGCAGCTTAGCGGGACAGGGGGTCTACGAGCAGTACTTC

D: .
J: TRBJ1-1
V: TRBV10-3
size: once
CDR3: CAISDVVGGTEAFF
DNA: TGTGCCATCAGTGACGTGGTTGGGGGGACTGAAGCTTTCTTT

D: TRBD1
J: TRBJ1-1
V: TRBV12-3/TRBV12-4
size: .
CDR3: CASRRNRGHEAFF
DNA: TGTGCCAGCAGACGTAACAGGGGACATGAAGCTTTCTTT

D: .
J: TRBJ1-5
V: TRBV7-2
size: .
CDR3: CASSLQWGGQPQHF
DNA: TGTGCCAGCAGCCTTCAGTGGGGCGGCCAGCCCCAGCATTTT

D: TRBD2
J: TRBJ2-7
V: TRBV4-2
size: .
CDR3: CASSQDMKRGRPYEQYF
DNA: TGTGCCAGCAGCCAAGATATGAAGCGGGGTAGACCCTACGAGCAGTACTTC

D: .
J: TRBJ2-2
V: TRBV2
size: .
CDR3: CATSVSSTGELFF
DNA: TGTGCCACCTCAGTTTCATCCACCGGGGAGCTGTTTTTT

D: TRBD1
J: TRBJ2-7
V: TRBV3-1/TRBV3-2
size: .
CDR3: CASSPRKGALSYEQYF
DNA: TGTGCCAGCAGCCCCCGCAAGGGGGCTCTGTCCTACGAGCAGTACTTC

D: TRBD1
J: TRBJ1-2
V: TRBV2
size: once
CDR3: CASSEWKGTGLYGYTF
DNA: TGTGCCAGCAGTGAATGGAAGGGGACAGGACTTTATGGCTACACCTTC

D: TRBD2
J: TRBJ2-5
V: TRBV6-4
size: .
CDR3: CASSEGGGALETQYF
DNA: TGTGCCAGCAGTGAGGGCGGGGGGGCCTTGGAGACCCAGTACTTC

D: .
J: TRBJ2-3
V: TRBV4-2
size: .
CDR3: CASSQEPSAKGDTQYF
DNA: TGTGCCAGCAGCCAAGAGCCTAGCGCCAAGGGGGATACGCAGTATTTT

D: TRBD2
J: TRBJ2-7
V: TRBV2
size: .
CDR3: CASSAERGLSYEQYF
DNA: TGTGCCAGCAGTGCCGAGCGGGGACTCTCCTACGAGCAGTACTTC

D: TRBD1
J: TRBJ2-7
V: TRBV28
size: .
CDR3: CASSFFGTGSYEQYF
DNA: TGTGCCAGCAGTTTTTTTGGGACAGGGTCGTACGAGCAGTACTTC

D: TRBD1
J: TRBJ2-1
V: TRBV10-3
size: .
CDR3: CAIKRGQGGYNEQFF
DNA: TGTGCCATCAAAAGGGGACAGGGTGGATACAATGAGCAGTTCTTC

D: .
J: TRBJ2-1
V: TRBV27
size: .
CDR3: CASSLSWGEDYNEQFF
DNA: TGTGCCAGCAGTTTATCGTGGGGGGAGGACTACAATGAGCAGTTCTTC

D: .
J: TRBJ1-6
V: TRBV5-8
size: few
CDR3: CASSLRENSPLHF
DNA: TGTGCCAGCAGCTTGCGGGAGAATTCACCCCTCCACTTT

D: .
J: TRBJ1-5
V: TRBV2
size: .
CDR3: CASSDRSSNQPQHF
DNA: TGTGCCAGCAGTGACAGATCTAGCAATCAGCCCCAGCATTTT

D: TRBD1
J: TRBJ2-6
V: TRBV7-2
size: .
CDR3: CASSTTGGNVLTF
DNA: TGTGCCAGCAGCACGACAGGGGGCAACGTCCTGACTTTC

D: .
J: TRBJ2-7
V: TRBV20-1
size: .
CDR3: CSARVTEEQYF
DNA: TGCAGTGCTAGAGTCACAGAGGAGCAGTACTTC

D: .
J: TRBJ1-2
V: TRBV19
size: .
CDR3: CASSRSAGFFYGYTF
DNA: TGTGCCAGTAGTAGGTCGGCGGGATTCTTCTATGGCTACACCTTC

D: .
J: TRBJ2-7
V: TRBV15
size: .
CDR3: CATSRDGATGYF
DNA: TGTGCCACCAGCAGAGATGGGGCGACAGGTTACTTC